What follows describes a single T cell receptor (beta chain). The antigen it binds to is not known. It has no much larger one-base neighbor in the sample; base qualities were not kept. These data are taken from a study of cytomegalovirus exposure and HLA in healthy donors (dated by TCRdb to 2016 to 2017). Study-wide context: According to an earlier analysis of 587 of the donors, roughly 180 million T cells yielded 95 million to 140 million unique TCR beta sequences and 276 Gb of sequence data. About 280 gigabases of sequencing data and approximately 91 million unique TCR sequences made up an early release that covered fewer than 650 HLA-typed donors. The genetic ancestry cluster associated with self-reported Caucasian donors included about 84% of the roughly 400 genotyped donors. The study aimed to test whether cataloging public T cell receptors could reveal signatures of past pathogen exposure. The T cell repertoires of 670 or so subjects were profiled by immunosequencing and related to cytomegalovirus serostatus. Along with the approximately 620-subject first cohort, a separate validation cohort of over 90 different subjects was used. To predict cytomegalovirus infection status, the study brought together high-throughput TCR immunosequencing, statistical association of individual TCRs with disease status, and machine learning. A later analysis re-examined previously published TCR beta repertoires from more than 650 donors and added high-resolution HLA genotyping to investigate patterns of TCR occurrence. Rather than drawing on any new phenotypic data, the later analysis identified candidate immune exposures from TCR beta sequences and the way those sequences occurred across donors. To decide whether each TCR beta V gene segment behaved as functional or pseudogenic, an earlier analysis of approximately 620 of the donors relied on high-throughput TCR beta sequencing. Alongside the repertoire data, information on donor age, sex, ethnicity and CMV serostatus was compiled. In a later genetic analysis, genome-wide SNP genotypes for about three fifths of the roughly 670 donors were used, and that subset was treated as a discovery cohort. All discovery cohort repertoires had been generated using a single sequencing platform. HLA typing included class I and class II loci at four-digit resolution. Typing coverage varied by locus: about 620-640 donors for A, B, C, DRB1 and DQB1; 500 to 550 for DQA1; about 600 for DPA1; approximately 450 for DPB1. A handful of DR-DQ haplotypes were handled as single units for association and clustering because linkage in the cohort was strong. On average, about 200,000 unique TCR beta nucleotide sequences were sequenced per donor among about 400 genotyped donors of the cohort, with roughly 19% of those sequences being non-productive. The research as a whole found: The classifier was reported to diagnose cytomegalovirus status with high specificity and sensitivity in both the original and validation cohorts. The authors suggested that the approach could potentially be extended to other disease states and immunological phenotypes. For the cohort, immune exposure information was limited to CMV serostatus. A further reported finding was that TCR beta sequences accurately predicted the HLA-A and HLA-B alleles for most subjects in the first cohort. Assigning TCR associations to individual alleles was difficult when HLA alleles, especially DR and DQ, strongly co-occurred. In vitro tests confirmed that a few of the cytomegalovirus-associated TCR beta chains recognize cytomegalovirus antigens. Because HLA typing was missing for some donors at each locus, association tests included only the typed subset. Some IMGT-functional V segments, including TRBV6-2 and TRBV6-3, could not be distinguished by the 87-base-pair reads and were therefore excluded. A total of 150 or so TCR beta chains were listed by the study as associated with cytomegalovirus. Linkage disequilibrium might explain the correlated functional status among segregating V segments, but an unknown experimental factor could not be excluded. Most TCR sequences were observed very rarely across donors, whereas some public TCRs were present in many individuals. Presence/absence analyses assumed roughly uniform sequencing depth across donors, an assumption that may not hold. In a later analysis, most CMV-associated TCR beta chains were found to appear HLA-restricted, with HLA associations seemingly driven largely by CMV exposure. A later analysis associated roughly 17,000 TCR beta sequences with specific HLA alleles at a false discovery rate of 0.05. A later analysis found that TCR association rates varied across HLA loci, with DRB1 alleles showing the most associated TCRs and HLA-C alleles the fewest. V-gene and J-gene trimming of TCR beta chains was associated with a missense DCLRE1C variant in a later genetic analysis, and the association was replicated in an independent cohort. In an earlier analysis of fewer than 750 of the donors, most TCR beta V segments were observed in productive rearrangements about 87% or about 30% of the time, broadly matching IMGT annotations. Approximately 16 rarely observed V segments, including chromosome 9 orphons, were excluded from the earlier analysis of some 590 of the donors because counts were too low. The cohort was sequenced for TCR beta chains only, and without alpha or paired-chain data the features that could be detected were limited. According to a later genetic analysis, donors in an Asian-associated ancestry cluster had fewer N-insertions in productive TCRs than the approximately 650-donor mean. Compared with equally common non-associated chains, HLA-associated TCR beta chains in a later analysis were more clonally expanded and had lower generation probabilities. In a later analysis, several top co-occurrence clusters were reported to appear linked to parvovirus B19, influenza, CMV and Epstein-Barr virus. A group of highly shared sequence variants was considered likely to be a technical artifact of the sequencing pipeline.

The CDR3 holds 14 amino acids from the cysteine to the phenylalanine. Just CDR3 DNA is preserved here, 42 bases in frame from base 1. Looking up the germline V gene yields CDR1 MGHDK and CDR2 SYGVNS. The germline ends are 14 bases apart after V is trimmed by 4 bases and J by 8 bases. The cohort consisted of 600 to 750 healthy bone marrow donors. At the time of sampling, all cohort members were nominally healthy, though unrecorded immune exposures were likely present. The donor tested CMV seronegative and was one of the 352 seronegative cohort members. A peripheral blood sample was provided by each donor, and peripheral blood mononuclear cells were used for TCR beta sequencing. The Qiagen DNeasy Blood Extraction Kit was used to extract genomic DNA from the blood cell samples. Libraries were constructed by the immunoSEQ multiplex PCR assay. For the multiplex PCR, a mixture combining 60 forward primers for TCR Vbeta segments and 13 reverse primers for TCR Jbeta segments was used. The CDR3 region of rearranged TCR beta genes was amplified from genomic DNA by a multiplex PCR assay. On the Illumina HiSeq System, the amplified TCR beta libraries were sequenced as 87-base-pair reads. The authors processed their data as follows. Across the 670 or so repertoires, a later analysis counted around 80 million unique TCR beta chains, some 11 million of which were shared by at least two donors. A nearest-neighbor algorithm error-corrected the raw reads and collapsed the reads into unique sequences, merging closely related sequences to remove PCR and sequencing errors. Alignment of CDR3 sequences to IMGT reference sequences was used to assign V, D and J gene segments. Each retained sequence needed at least a six-nucleotide match to both a V gene segment and a J gene segment. Rearrangements were classified as productive when the CDR3 lacked stop codons and remained in frame with V and J, and all other rearrangements were classified as non-productive. CDR3 was defined according to IMGT convention as the region running from the second conserved V-encoded cysteine to the conserved J-encoded phenylalanine. The earlier analysis of some 580 of the donors excluded any sequence lacking an unambiguous match to a single V gene segment. In an earlier analysis of several hundred of the donors, a V segment was called functional when productive rearrangements were above 56.7%, and segregating when the standard deviation between donors exceeded 5%. A statistical classification framework was developed to diagnose cytomegalovirus status using the catalog of TCR beta chain sequences. A later analysis assigned V and J genes by comparing TCR nucleotide sequences with IMGT/GENE-DB human TR gene sequences. The TCRdist pipeline was used in a later analysis to assign CDR3 sequences and most-parsimonious VDJ recombination scenarios. In a later analysis, each TCR beta chain was defined by its CDR3 amino acid sequence together with its V-gene family, and reads without a unique V-gene family were excluded. To address suspected cross-contamination and a sequencing artifact, a later analysis removed roughly 580 highly shared, low-generation-probability nucleotide sequences. In a later analysis, a clonal expansion index was calculated for each public chain from normalized within-repertoire ranks of inferred template counts. In a later analysis, generation probabilities were computed with a VDJ recombination model fitted to out-of-frame rearrangements, and the resulting probabilities were checked against IGoR. In a later analysis, TCR-TCR, TCR-HLA and TCR-CMV co-occurrence was scored with hypergeometric tests, and a repertoire-size bias correction was applied to TCR pairs. To estimate false discovery rates, a later analysis permuted the HLA or CMV assignments 20 times. A later analysis grouped co-occurring TCRs with DBSCAN, adding TCRdist sequence similarity when clustering within HLA-allele-positive subsets. Repertoires with fewer than 30,000 or more than 120,000 public chains were left out of co-occurrence clustering, as were a handful of repertoires with anomalous nucleotide sharing. TCRdb re-hosts the immuneACCESS table, in-frame sequences only. Its copies lack some clones; in the studies checked, an unresolved V gene accounts for under half of them, and the cause for the rest is not known. V and J calls and clone size are as listed in that table; D and trimming were resolved from the DNA. This sample lists approximately 210,000 clones; roughly 79% were detected once. 1.5% to 2% of the sample is in the top ten clones.

The source material was PBMCs. The chain is made from TRBV25-1 and TRBJ1-4; a tentative D call is TRBD1 (6 bases match). The origin of this receptor is a male donor in good health and CMV-seronegative. The nucleotide sequence is TGTGCCAGCAGTGGACAGGTACAAATGGAAAAACTGTTTTTT. Translated, this is CASSGQVQMEKLFF. With the portions outside the CDR3 filled from the reference TRBV25-1 and TRBJ1-4 genes, the complete variable region becomes EADIYQTPRYLVIGTGKKITLECSQTMGHDKMYWYQQDPGMELHLIHYSYGVNSTEKGDLSSESTVSRIRTEHFPLTLESARPSHTSQYLCASSGQVQMEKLFFGSGTQLSVL.